These 9 T cell receptor beta chains came from one sample sequenced in a study of T cell clonality in common variable immunodeficiency. Libraries were prepared by immunoSEQ multiplex PCR; TCRdb keeps only in-frame clonotypes and omits some of them. The sample presents approximately 57,000 clones, none singletons. Sequencing was performed on peripheral blood mononuclear cells. The origin of the receptors is a person aged 18-69 years in good health.

In its sample, this clone was seen many times. The read halts 3 residues ahead of the CDR3 end, with the missing end drawn from the germline J gene. The rearrangement uses TRBV12-3 or TRBV12-4 and TRBJ2-5; 8 nucleotides agree with TRBD2. J lost 3 bases, V lost 6 bases, and 3 bases had no gene match. CDR3 length: 13 residues. The CDR3 bases that were read are TGTGCCAGCAGGTTTAGCGGGGAAGAGACC. Protein product: CASRFSGEET. The entire CDR3 sequence reads CASRFSGEETQYF.

Concerning this clone itself: At one of its ends the junction is not consistent with the germline gene, which may arise from a read error. From the germline J gene comes the end of the CDR3, since the read stops 3 residues before it. V gene TRBV2 combines with J gene TRBJ1-2; no reliable D call. This CDR3 contains 12 residues. Per germline, CDR1 SNHLY and CDR2 FYNNEI. CDR3 DNA (partial): TGTGCCAGCAGCGAAGTTAGCGATGAC. It yields the protein CASSEVSDD. The entire CDR3 sequence reads CASSEVSDDYTF.

This clone has at least ten counts. The read terminates 3 residues ahead of where the CDR3 ends, so the germline J gene completes it. The chain has TRBV19 and TRBJ1-1, with D possibly TRBD1 on 6 matching bases. The CDR3 runs 14 residues. Germline V gene sequence: CDR1 LNHDA, CDR2 SQIVND (reference sequence). The V end was cut by 5 bases, the J end by 1 base, with 11 bases between. This chain's CDR3 is CASSLTGTNTEAFF. Incomplete CDR3 DNA: TGTGCCAGTAGTCTCACAGGGACGAACACTGAA.

This clone occurred many times. Read sequence stops 3 residues before the CDR3 end, and the germline J gene provides the missing end. This chain joins TRBV9 and TRBJ1-2; D is perhaps TRBD1 (5 bases). CDR1 and CDR2 (germline): SGDLS, YYNGEE. The CDR3 is 16 amino acids. Trimming cost V 3 bases and J 6 bases, with 21 bases left between them. CDR3 amino acids: CASSAPDTRQRDGYTF. The sequenced CDR3 bases are TGTGCCAGCAGCGCGCCGGACACGCGGCAGAGGGATGGC. Combining the CDR3 with reference TRBV9 and TRBJ1-2 gives the whole variable domain DSGVTQTPKHLITATGQRVTLRCSPRSGDLSVYWYQQSLDQGLQFLIQYYNGEERAKGNILERFSAQQFPDLHSELNLSSLELGDSALYFCASSAPDTRQRDGYTFGSGTRLTVV.

The table lists this clone with many counts. The CDR3 extends 3 residues past the end of the read, so its final part is completed from the germline J gene. The J gene is TRBJ1-5, the V gene TRBV5-6, with a weak D call TRBD1 (6 bases). The CDR3 spans 15 residues. From germline, CDR1 is SGHDT and CDR2 YYEEEE. V dropped 1 base and J dropped 0 bases, with 8 bases sitting between them. The part of the CDR3 DNA that was read is TGTGCCAGCAGCTTGAGGGGGTATAGCAATCAGCCC. This gives the protein CASSLRGYSNQP. The CDR3 as a whole reads CASSLRGYSNQPQHF.

This clone was recorded many times. The read halts 3 residues ahead of the CDR3 end, with the missing end drawn from the germline J gene. This chain links TRBV29-1 with TRBJ2-3; TRBD1 aligns across 7 bases. This CDR3 spans 13 amino acids. V lost 4 bases, J lost 1 base, and 2 bases stayed unmatched. Germline CDR1 reads SQVTM; CDR2 reads ANQGSEA. Incomplete CDR3 DNA: TGCAGCGTTGCCCAGGGGGGCACAGATACG. Its protein product is CSVAQGGTDT. The complete CDR3 sequence is CSVAQGGTDTQYF.

Ten or more counts support this clone. The read ends 3 residues before the CDR3 terminus; that terminus is restored from the germline J gene. The rearrangement links TRBV19 to TRBJ2-3; D gene uncertain. CDR3 length equals 12 residues. Trimming took off 4 bases at V and 4 bases at J, with 6 bases between the two ends. Germline loops: CDR1 LNHDA, CDR2 SQIVND (reference sequence). CDR3 bases read: TGTGCCAGTAGTAGCAGGTCAGATACG. This encodes CASSSRSDT. The full CDR3 reads CASSSRSDTQYF. Complete variable domain (other parts from reference TRBV19 and TRBJ2-3): DGGITQSPKYLFRKEGQNVTLSCEQNLNHDAMYWYRQDPGQGLRLIYYSQIVNDFQKGDIAEGYSVSREKKESFPLTVTSAQKNPTAFYLCASSSRSDTQYFGPGTRLTVL.

With regard to this clone: Read coverage stops 3 residues before the CDR3 terminus; the germline J gene supplies the remainder. The genes are TRBV20-1 and TRBJ1-1; no reliable D call. This CDR3 has 13 residues. The V and J ends lost 5 bases and 6 bases respectively, with 16 bases between them. Germline CDR1 and CDR2: DFQATT and SNEGSKA (reference sequence). This CDR3 is CSAGPRGSPEAFF. Partial CDR3 DNA: TGCAGTGCTGGGCCGAGAGGAAGTCCTGAA.

Ten or more counts support this clone. The read ends 3 residues early relative to the CDR3; the germline J gene fills the gap. The chain employs TRBV5-6 and TRBJ1-3; D gene ambiguous. Germline assignment: CDR1 SGHDT and CDR2 YYEEEE. Between the trimmed V and J ends, which lost 1 base and 8 bases, there was a span of 10 bases. The CDR3 extends over 13 amino acids. The sequenced part of the CDR3 DNA is TGTGCCAGCAGCTTGATCCAAGGGTACACC. Protein: CASSLIQGYT. The whole CDR3 protein is CASSLIQGYTIYF.